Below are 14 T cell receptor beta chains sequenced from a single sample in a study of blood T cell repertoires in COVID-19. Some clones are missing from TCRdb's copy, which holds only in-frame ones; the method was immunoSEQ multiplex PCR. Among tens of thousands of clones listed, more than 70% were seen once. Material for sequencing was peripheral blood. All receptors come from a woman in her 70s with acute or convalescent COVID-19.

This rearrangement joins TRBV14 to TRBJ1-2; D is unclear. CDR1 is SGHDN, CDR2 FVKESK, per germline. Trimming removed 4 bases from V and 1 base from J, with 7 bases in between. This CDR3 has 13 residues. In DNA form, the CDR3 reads TGTGCCAGCAGCCTTCAGTTTAACTATGGCTACACCTTC. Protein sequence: CASSLQFNYGYTF.

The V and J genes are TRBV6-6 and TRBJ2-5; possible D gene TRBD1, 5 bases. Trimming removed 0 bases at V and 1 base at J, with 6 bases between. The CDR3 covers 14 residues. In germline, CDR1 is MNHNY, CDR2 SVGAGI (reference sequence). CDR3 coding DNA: TGTGCCAGCAGTTACTCGACAGCCCAAGAGACCCAGTACTTC. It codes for CASSYSTAQETQYF.

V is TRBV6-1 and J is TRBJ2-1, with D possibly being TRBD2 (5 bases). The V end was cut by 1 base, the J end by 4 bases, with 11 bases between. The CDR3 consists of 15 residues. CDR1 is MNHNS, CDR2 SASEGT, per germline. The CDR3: CASSEGDYGYNEQFF. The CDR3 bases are TGTGCCAGCAGTGAAGGAGACTATGGGTACAATGAGCAGTTCTTC.

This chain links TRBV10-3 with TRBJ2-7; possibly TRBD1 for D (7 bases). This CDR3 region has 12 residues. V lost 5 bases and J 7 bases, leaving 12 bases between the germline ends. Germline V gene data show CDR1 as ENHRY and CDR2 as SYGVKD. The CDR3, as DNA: TGTGCCATCAGTCAGCAGGGGGGTGAGCAGTACGTC. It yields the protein CAISQQGGEQYV.

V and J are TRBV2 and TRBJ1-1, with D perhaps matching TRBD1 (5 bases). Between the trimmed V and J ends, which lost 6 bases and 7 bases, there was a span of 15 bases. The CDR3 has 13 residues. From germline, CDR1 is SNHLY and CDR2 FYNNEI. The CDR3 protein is CASREQGFGEAFF. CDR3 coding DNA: TGTGCCAGCAGGGAGCAGGGCTTCGGTGAAGCTTTCTTT.

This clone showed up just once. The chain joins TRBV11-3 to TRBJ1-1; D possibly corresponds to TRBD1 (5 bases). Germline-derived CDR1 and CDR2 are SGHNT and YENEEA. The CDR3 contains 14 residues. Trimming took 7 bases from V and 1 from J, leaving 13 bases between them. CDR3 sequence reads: CASTLRQGNTEAFF. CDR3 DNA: TGTGCCAGCACCCTCCGTCAGGGGAACACTGAAGCTTTCTTT.

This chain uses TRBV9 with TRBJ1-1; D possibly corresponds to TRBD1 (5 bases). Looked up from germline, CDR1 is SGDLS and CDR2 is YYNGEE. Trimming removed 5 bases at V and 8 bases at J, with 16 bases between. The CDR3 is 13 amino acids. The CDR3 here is CASRPGATTEAFF. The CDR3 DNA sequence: TGTGCCAGCAGGCCTGGGGCAACCACCGAAGCTTTCTTT.

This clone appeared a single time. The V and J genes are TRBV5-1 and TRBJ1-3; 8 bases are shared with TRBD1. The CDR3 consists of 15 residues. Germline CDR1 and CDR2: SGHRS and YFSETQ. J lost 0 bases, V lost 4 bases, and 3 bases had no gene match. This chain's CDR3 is CASSATGDSGNTIYF. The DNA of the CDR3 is TGCGCCAGCAGCGCGACAGGGGACTCTGGAAACACCATATATTTT.

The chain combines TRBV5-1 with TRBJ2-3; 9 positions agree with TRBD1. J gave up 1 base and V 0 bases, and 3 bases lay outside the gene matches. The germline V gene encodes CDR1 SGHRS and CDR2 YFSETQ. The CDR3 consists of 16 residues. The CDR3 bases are TGCGCCAGCAGCTTGGGCGGGGACAGGGGCACAGATACGCAGTATTTT. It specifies CASSLGGDRGTDTQYF.

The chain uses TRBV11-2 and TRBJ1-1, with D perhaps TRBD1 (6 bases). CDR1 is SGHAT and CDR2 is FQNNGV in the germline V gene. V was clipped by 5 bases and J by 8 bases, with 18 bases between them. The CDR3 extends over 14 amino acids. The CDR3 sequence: CASSPRGEGNEAFF. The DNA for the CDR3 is TGTGCCAGCAGCCCGAGGGGGGAGGGGAACGAAGCTTTCTTT.

CDR3 in amino acids: CATLGQGAGANEKLFF. CDR3 bases: TGTGCCACATTAGGGCAGGGGGCGGGGGCTAATGAAAAACTGTTTTTT. V gene TRBV28 combines with J gene TRBJ1-4; 8 bases are a match to TRBD1. Germline lookup yields CDR1 MDHEN and CDR2 SYDVKM. This CDR3 has 16 residues. V was pared by 10 bases and J by 3 bases, with 13 bases of the junction left unmatched. Drawing the rest from reference TRBV28 and TRBJ1-4, the complete variable domain is DVKVTQSSRYLVKRTGEKVFLECVQDMDHENMFWYRQDPGLGLRLIYFSYDVKMKEKGDIPEGYSVSREKKERFSLILESASTNQTSMYLCATLGQGAGANEKLFFGSGTQLSVL.

CDR3 bases: TGTGCCAGCTACCTAGGGGACAGACCCTCTGGGGCCAACGTCCTGACTTTC. Translation: CASYLGDRPSGANVLTF. This chain connects TRBV27 to TRBJ2-6; 7 bases align to TRBD1. This CDR3 comprises 17 residues. V lost 8 bases, J lost 0 bases, and 10 bases stayed unmatched. In germline, CDR1 is MNHEY, CDR2 SMNVEV (reference sequence).

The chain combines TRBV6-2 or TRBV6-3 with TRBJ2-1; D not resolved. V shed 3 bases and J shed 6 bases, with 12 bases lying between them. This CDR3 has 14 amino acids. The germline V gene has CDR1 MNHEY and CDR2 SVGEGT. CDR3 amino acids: CASSYRVRSNEQFF. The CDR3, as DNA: TGTGCCAGCAGTTATCGGGTCCGAAGCAATGAGCAGTTCTTC.

The CDR3 reads CASSPRTGLFYTEAFF. DNA of the CDR3: TGTGCCAGCAGTCCCCGGACAGGGCTCTTTTACACTGAAGCTTTCTTT. The chain links TRBV27 to TRBJ1-1; 8 bases line up with TRBD1. CDR1 and CDR2 from the germline V gene are MNHEY and SMNVEV (reference sequence). V trimming: 5 bases; J trimming: 3 bases; junction bases outside the gene matches: 11. The CDR3 consists of 16 residues.